This T cell receptor (beta chain) came from a study of blood T cell repertoires in COVID-19 (dated by TCRdb to about 2020). Regarding the complete study: Samples from collaborators originated in the United States, Italy and Spain and spanned both the acute and convalescent phases of COVID-19. The prospective study material was composed of cDNA or gDNA derived from T cells, B-cell-depleted T cells, or PBMCs. A freely available public database, intended as a resource for researchers studying the immune response to SARS-CoV-2, is where the repertoires were released. The dataset comprised deeply sampled blood TCRbeta repertoires from subjects exposed to, actively infected with, or recovered from COVID-19. The samples were drawn from two sources: the first 160 participants of the ongoing ImmuneRACE study, and about 1,300 subjects contributed by 6 global collaborators. Nearly every sample came with metadata listing a de-identified subject ID, COVID-19 status, age in years and sex. HLA class I and class II types, where available, came from metadata supplied by the sample provider rather than from assay-based typing.

What the study reported, not specific to this receptor: Clinical and demographic metadata were provided uncurated, with the amount varying by source and participant.

TCRbeta CDR3 regions were amplified from genomic DNA using the immunoSEQ Assay, a bias-controlled multiplex PCR. From the authors' description of their analysis: Within the assay, amplification of reference gene primers was used to estimate how many nucleated cells each sample contained. Sequence reads were collapsed and filtered to measure the absolute abundance of every unique TCRbeta CDR3 rearrangement. For each sample, productive Simpson clonality was calculated as the square root of Simpson's diversity index over productive rearrangements. TCRdb re-hosts the immuneACCESS table, in-frame sequences only. Its copies lack some clones; in the studies checked, an unresolved V gene accounts for under half of them, and the cause for the rest is not known. V, J and clone size are taken as reported in that table, and D and trimming were inferred from the DNA itself. The table for this sample lists approximately 470,000 clones; approximately 83% of them were counted only once. More than 3% of the sample is taken by the ten largest.

Here V drops 0 bases and J drops 6 bases, and the junction holds 8 bases not matched to any gene. The germline V gene provides CDR1 SGDLS and CDR2 YYNGEE. The CDR3 covers 16 residues, taking in both the cysteine and the phenylalanine. This entry keeps only the CDR3 DNA: 48 bases, framed from base 1. Details on this clone: It lacks a known antigen. No base quality values were provided; no much bigger clone lies one nucleotide off.

The collaborating institutions used their own protocols to collect whole blood in K2EDTA tubes. For TCRbeta analysis, collaborators shipped samples as frozen whole blood, isolated PBMCs, or DNA extracted from either of those sample types. The sequence was obtained from a human donor in a cohort sampled during active COVID-19. This chain is built from TRBV9 and TRBJ2-3, with 9 bases aligning to TRBD1. Material for sequencing was peripheral blood. The CDR3 region: CASSVDWDRASDTQYF. The DNA is as follows: TGTGCCAGCAGCGTAGACTGGGACAGGGCCTCGGATACGCAGTATTTT.